The 11 T cell receptor beta chains reported below all come from one sample, sequenced in a study of persistence of HIV-infected CD4 T cells. No antigen is known for these receptors. The libraries were made with immunoSEQ version 4 in survey mode. Sequencing used immunoSEQ multiplex PCR; TCRdb keeps in-frame clones, though not all of them. The data show roughly 35,000 clones, more than 70% seen once. Lysates of CMV-infected fibroblasts at 10 ug/mL stimulated these cells. CD40L-negative CD69-negative CD45RO-high memory CD4+ T cells were sorted as populations depleted of antigen-responding cells. Sequencing was performed on CD4+ T cells sorted from PBMCs after approximately 20-hour stimulation, taken from a patient who received antiretroviral therapy. The receptor set was obtained from an adult man with HIV who was CMV-seropositive.

The V call is TRBV7-2, the J call TRBJ2-1; D is perhaps TRBD2 (6 bases). Trimming stripped 1 base from V and 7 bases from J, with 14 bases between. In germline, CDR1 is SGHTA, CDR2 FQGNSA. This CDR3 region has 15 residues. CDR3 in amino acids: CASSLVGGTSNEQFF. The CDR3 coding sequence is TGTGCCAGCAGCTTAGTGGGGGGAACGTCGAATGAGCAGTTCTTC. The whole variable domain, filled in from reference TRBV7-2 and TRBJ2-1, reads GAGVSQSPSNKVTEKGKDVELRCDPISGHTALYWYRQSLGQGLEFLIYFQGNSAPDKSGLPSDRFSAERTGGSVSTLTIQRTQQEDSAVYLCASSLVGGTSNEQFFGPGTRLTVL.

CDR3 amino acids: CASLFFGQDHNSPLHF. The CDR3 bases are TGTGCCAGTCTGTTTTTCGGACAGGACCATAATTCACCCCTCCACTTT. The V and J genes are TRBV27 and TRBJ1-6; 7 bases line up with TRBD1. With V trimmed by 9 bases and J by 5 bases, 13 bases remained unmatched. Germline assignment: CDR1 MNHEY and CDR2 SMNVEV (reference sequence). The CDR3 contains 16 residues.

The J gene is TRBJ2-7, the V gene TRBV5-6, with D perhaps TRBD1 or TRBD2 (5 bases each). V lost 7 bases and J lost 0, with 14 bases in between. Per germline, CDR1 SGHDT and CDR2 YYEEEE. This CDR3 region has 14 residues. CDR3 residues: CASLERGTSYEQYF. In DNA form, the CDR3 reads TGTGCCAGCTTGGAGAGAGGGACCTCCTACGAGCAGTACTTC.

This chain joins TRBV2 and TRBJ1-2, with 8 bases aligning to TRBD1. V lost 6 bases and J lost 6; bases outside the gene matches: 6. This CDR3 contains 13 residues. CDR1 is SNHLY and CDR2 is FYNNEI in the germline V gene. For the CDR3, the DNA is TGTGCCAGCAGGCGGACAGGGAAGAATGGCTACACCTTC. Its protein is CASRRTGKNGYTF.

The chain has TRBV5-6 and TRBJ1-5; maybe TRBD1 (6 bases). V was pared by 1 base and J by 1 base, with 12 bases between. This CDR3 has 16 residues. CDR1 is SGHDT and CDR2 is YYEEEE in the germline V gene. CDR3 loop: CASSLTGAGSNQPQHF. The CDR3 bases are TGTGCCAGCAGCTTGACGGGGGCAGGGAGCAATCAGCCCCAGCATTTT.

The chain recombines TRBV7-2 with TRBJ1-1; TRBD1 agrees at 8 bases. V gave up 4 bases and J gave up 6 bases; unmatched junction bases: 10. This CDR3 comprises 15 residues. CDR1 is SGHTA, CDR2 FQGNSA, per germline. CDR3: CASSSQGQGFSEAFF. CDR3 in DNA: TGTGCCAGCAGCTCCCAAGGACAGGGCTTTTCTGAAGCTTTCTTT. The full variable domain, rest sourced from reference TRBV7-2 and TRBJ1-1, is GAGVSQSPSNKVTEKGKDVELRCDPISGHTALYWYRQSLGQGLEFLIYFQGNSAPDKSGLPSDRFSAERTGGSVSTLTIQRTQQEDSAVYLCASSSQGQGFSEAFFGQGTRLTVV.

The chain couples TRBV24-1 to TRBJ1-6; the D gene is possibly TRBD1 (6 bases). Germline values: CDR1 KGHDR, CDR2 SFDVKD. CDR3 length: 15 residues. V was clipped by 2 bases and J by 6 bases, with 10 bases between them. The CDR3 DNA reads as TGTGCCACCAGTGATTCTAACAGGGCTAATTCACCCCTCCACTTT. Amino acid sequence: CATSDSNRANSPLHF.

The sample holds one count of this clone. The V call is TRBV24-1, the J call TRBJ2-3; D remains unclear. V was pared by 3 bases and J by 0 bases, with 9 bases between. The CDR3 sequence is 15 residues long. Germline loops: CDR1 KGHDR, CDR2 SFDVKD. CDR3 loop: CATSDGRFSTDTQYF. In nucleotides, the CDR3 is TGTGCCACCAGTGATGGCAGGTTCAGCACAGATACGCAGTATTTT.

This chain uses TRBV28 with TRBJ1-3; tentative D call: TRBD1 (5 bases). The CDR3 extends over 11 amino acids. Germline values: CDR1 MDHEN, CDR2 SYDVKM. Trimming left V 2 bases short and J 10 bases short, with 6 bases between. CDR3 loop: CASSLRGTIYF. Written as DNA, the CDR3 is TGTGCCAGCAGTTTAAGGGGAACCATATATTTT.

The gene calls are TRBV9 and TRBJ2-7, with D possibly TRBD1 on 6 matching bases. This CDR3 is built from 16 residues. Germline V gene data show CDR1 as SGDLS and CDR2 as YYNGEE. V shed 1 base and J shed 2 bases, with 16 bases lying between them. CDR3 loop: CASSVTVGAGPYEQYF. The CDR3 region has the DNA TGTGCCAGCAGCGTAACGGTGGGGGCCGGCCCCTACGAGCAGTACTTC.

This chain joins TRBV18 and TRBJ1-4, with D hard to call. Trimming shortened V by 6 bases and J by 8 bases, and 13 bases separated the two germline ends. There are 13 residues in the CDR3. The germline V gene has CDR1 KGHSH and CDR2 LQKENI. The CDR3 nucleotides read TGTGCCAGCTCCGGTGGGGTAGGAGAAAAACTGTTTTTT. This gives the protein CASSGGVGEKLFF.